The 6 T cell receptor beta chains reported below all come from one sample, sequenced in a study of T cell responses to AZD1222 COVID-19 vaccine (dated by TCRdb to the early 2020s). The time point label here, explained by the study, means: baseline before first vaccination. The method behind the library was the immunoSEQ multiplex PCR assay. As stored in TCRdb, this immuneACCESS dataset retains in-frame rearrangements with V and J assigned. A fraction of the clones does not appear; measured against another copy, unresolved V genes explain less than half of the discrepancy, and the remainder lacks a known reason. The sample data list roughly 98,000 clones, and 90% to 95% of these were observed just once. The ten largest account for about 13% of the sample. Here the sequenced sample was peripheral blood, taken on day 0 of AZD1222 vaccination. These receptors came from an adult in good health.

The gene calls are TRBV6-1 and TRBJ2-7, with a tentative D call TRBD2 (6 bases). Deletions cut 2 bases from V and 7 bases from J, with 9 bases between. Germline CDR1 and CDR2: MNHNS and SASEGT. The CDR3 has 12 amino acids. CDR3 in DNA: TGTGCCAGCAGTGAATGGGCGGGGGAGCAGTACTTC. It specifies CASSEWAGEQYF.

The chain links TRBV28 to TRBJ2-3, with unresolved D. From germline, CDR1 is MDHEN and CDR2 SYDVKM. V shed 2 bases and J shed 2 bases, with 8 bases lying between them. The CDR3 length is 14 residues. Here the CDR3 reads CASSLSFSTDTQYF. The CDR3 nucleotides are TGTGCCAGCAGTTTAAGTTTCTCCACAGATACGCAGTATTTT. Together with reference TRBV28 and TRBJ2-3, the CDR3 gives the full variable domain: DVKVTQSSRYLVKRTGEKVFLECVQDMDHENMFWYRQDPGLGLRLIYFSYDVKMKEKGDIPEGYSVSREKKERFSLILESASTNQTSMYLCASSLSFSTDTQYFGPGTRLTVL.

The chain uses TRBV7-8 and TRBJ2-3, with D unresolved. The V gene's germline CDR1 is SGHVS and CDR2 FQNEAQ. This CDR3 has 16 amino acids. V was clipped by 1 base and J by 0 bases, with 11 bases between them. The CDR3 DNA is TGTGCCAGCAGCTTAGTTGGCAGAACTAGCACAGATACGCAGTATTTT. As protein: CASSLVGRTSTDTQYF. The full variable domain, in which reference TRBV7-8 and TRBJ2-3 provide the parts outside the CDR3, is GAGVSQSPRYKVAKRGQDVALRCDPISGHVSLFWYQQALGQGPEFLTYFQNEAQLDKSGLPSDRFFAERPEGSVSTLKIQRTQQEDSAVYLCASSLVGRTSTDTQYFGPGTRLTVL.

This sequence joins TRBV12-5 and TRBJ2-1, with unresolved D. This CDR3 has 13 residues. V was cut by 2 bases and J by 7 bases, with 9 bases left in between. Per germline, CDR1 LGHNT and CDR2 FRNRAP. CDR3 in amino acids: CASGLSPANEQFF. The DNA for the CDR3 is TGTGCTAGTGGTTTGTCCCCGGCAAATGAGCAGTTCTTC.

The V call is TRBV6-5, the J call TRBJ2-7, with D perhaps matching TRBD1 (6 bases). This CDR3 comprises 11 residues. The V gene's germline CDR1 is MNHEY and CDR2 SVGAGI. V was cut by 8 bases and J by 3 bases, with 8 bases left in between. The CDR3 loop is CASSGVYEQYF. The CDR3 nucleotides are TGTGCCAGCTCAGGGGTCTACGAGCAGTACTTC.

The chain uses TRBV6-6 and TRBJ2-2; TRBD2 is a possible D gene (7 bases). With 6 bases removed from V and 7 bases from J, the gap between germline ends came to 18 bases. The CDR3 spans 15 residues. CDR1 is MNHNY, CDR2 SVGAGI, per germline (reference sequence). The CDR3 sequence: CASRIKQGGDGELFF. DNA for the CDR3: TGTGCCAGCAGGATAAAACAGGGAGGGGACGGGGAGCTGTTTTTT.